This T cell receptor (beta chain) was sequenced in a study of blood T cell repertoires in COVID-19. As for the study in general: Some COVID-19 samples were acute and others convalescent; all came from the United States, Italy and Spain. PBMCs, B-cell-depleted T cells, or T cells were the source of the cDNA or gDNA that made up the material.

V trimming: 5 bases; J trimming: 3 bases; junction bases outside the gene matches: 10. The CDR3 spans 15 residues. The germline CDR1 and CDR2 sequences are MNHEY and SVGAGI. In the authors' workflow: For nucleated cells, counts were estimated from reference gene primer amplification. Measured with immunoSEQ multiplex PCR; TCRdb has only the in-frame clones, and not every one. V, J and clone size are those of that table, while D and trimming were read from the DNA. The sample holds 35,000 to 55,000 clones, 90% seen once. The chain carries TRBV6-5 and TRBJ2-7; TRBD1 aligns across 7 bases. This sequence originates from a man between 65 and 80 years old with active COVID-19. The specimen sequenced was peripheral blood. In nucleotides, the CDR3 is TGTGCCAGCAGTCCCCGAGGGGACAGCTACTACGAGCAGTACTTC. Translated, it gives CASSPRGDSYYEQYF.